This TCR beta chain was obtained from a study of T cells in women clearing cervical HPV infection listed by TCRdb under 2018. A note on the overall study: The cases were 20 to 25 women with histologically confirmed HPV16-related CIN3 or worse, and 2 of those women had invasive cancers. The 20 to 25 controls were women who cleared a single incident HPV16 infection within 12 months without developing precancer or cancer. Case blood was taken at the visit when the lesion was first identified, whereas control blood was taken when infection was no longer detected. Among cases, blood sampling came a median of approximately 150 days after lesion detection, with an interquartile range of roughly 85 to 230 days. Because only a few women had HLA typing data, the possibility that HLA type acted as a confounder could not be ruled out. An exploratory proof-of-principle case-control study, nested within the Guanacaste HPV Natural History Study in Costa Rica, was conducted to compare TCR repertoires across cervical HPV16 outcomes. Cases were matched to controls by age within five years and by the year the sample was collected. Cases had a median age of almost 35 years compared with 38 for controls, and baseline characteristics showed no significant differences between the groups. The parent cohort enrolled 9,000 to 13,000 women aged 18 or older in Guanacaste, Costa Rica, in 1993 to 1994 and followed the women for six to eight years. Five blinded duplicates per group were added as quality controls, giving 60 or so samples: around 50 participants and 10 replicates. The full study reports these points: Because T-cell numbers per sample were unknown, differences in richness could reflect varying T-cell content rather than repertoire biology. CIN3+ cases had significantly higher TCR repertoire richness than controls across sequencing depths, but evenness did not differ between the groups. Random forest classifiers that combined richness and V gene abundances separated cases from controls with an estimated AUC of around 0.83. Because of the cross-sectional design, the study could not determine whether the associations came before infection or resulted from infection, and neither effector/memory subsets nor HPV-specific T cells were isolated. TRBV6-7 relative abundance was lower in cases than in controls (around 0.11% versus 0.16%; Bonferroni P = 0.0008).

CDR1 and CDR2, per the germline V gene, are MNHEY and SVGEGT. The CDR3, cysteine through phenylalanine, is 14 amino acids long. The DNA shown is the part of the CDR3 that was read: 33 bases, in frame from base 1. Cut back by 6 bases and 6 bases, the V and J ends lie 12 bases apart. TCR beta CDR3 regions were amplified by multiplex PCR using the immunoSEQ assay from an average of about 1,200 ng genomic DNA per sample. Primer bias was corrected in the assay by using a complete synthetic TCR repertoire to establish an amplification baseline. The amplicons were sequenced on the Illumina platform. For the original study's pipeline: Sequence errors were corrected by clustering with frequency ratios and a modified nearest-neighbor algorithm, and the sequences were then analyzed in the immunoSEQ Analyzer using IMGT gene definitions. At each rarefaction depth, TCR richness and evenness were averaged across 20 rarefaction repeats, and samples with fewer sequences than that depth were excluded. V, D and J gene relative abundances were compared between groups with Wilcoxon rank sum tests, applying FDR correction. In the blinded duplicates, the intraclass correlation was about 96% for TCR richness and averaged around 80% across approximately 60 gene segments. As stored in TCRdb, this immuneACCESS dataset retains in-frame rearrangements with V and J assigned. A fraction of the clones does not appear; measured against another copy, unresolved V genes explain less than half of the discrepancy, and the remainder lacks a known reason. That table supplies the V and J calls and clone size; D and trimming were determined from the DNA. For this sample, the table gives 15,000 to 20,000 clones. The ten largest clonotypes hold around 16% of the sample.

Every participant had a single incident cervical HPV16 infection, and prevalent HPV16 infections were excluded. Cervical HPV DNA was detected by MY09/MY11 PCR and genotyped by dot-blot hybridization. Approximately 15 mL of heparinized blood were centrifuged, and the buffy coat was split into aliquots, frozen at -30 degrees C, and then kept at -80 degrees C. QIAGEN kits were used to extract genomic DNA from the buffy coat specimens. Worth noting for this clone: It lacks a known antigen. Read data end 3 residues before the CDR3 end; the end is taken from the germline J gene.

This sequence was found in a woman aged 18 to 69 with a cervical HPV16 infection that either progressed to CIN3+ or cleared (not recorded which). Recombination linked TRBV6-2 or TRBV6-3 to TRBJ1-6; D gene: possibly TRBD1, on 6 matching bases. The sample taken for sequencing was blood buffy coat. The CDR3 loop reads CASRPWDINSPLHF. The part of the CDR3 DNA that was read is TGTGCCAGCAGACCATGGGACATTAATTCACCC.